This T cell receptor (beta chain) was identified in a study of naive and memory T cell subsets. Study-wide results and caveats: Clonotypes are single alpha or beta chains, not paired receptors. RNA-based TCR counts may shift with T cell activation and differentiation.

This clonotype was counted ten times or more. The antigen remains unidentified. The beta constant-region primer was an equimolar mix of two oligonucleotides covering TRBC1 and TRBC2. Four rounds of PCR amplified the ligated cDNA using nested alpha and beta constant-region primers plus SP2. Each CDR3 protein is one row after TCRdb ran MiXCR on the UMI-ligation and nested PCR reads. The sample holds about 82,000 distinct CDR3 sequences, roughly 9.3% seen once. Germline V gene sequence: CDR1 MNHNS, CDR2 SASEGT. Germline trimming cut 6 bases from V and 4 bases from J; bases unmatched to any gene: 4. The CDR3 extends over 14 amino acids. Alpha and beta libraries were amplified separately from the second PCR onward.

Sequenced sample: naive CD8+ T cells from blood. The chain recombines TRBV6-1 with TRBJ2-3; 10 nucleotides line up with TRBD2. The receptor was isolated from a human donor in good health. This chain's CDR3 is CASSPGLAADTQYF. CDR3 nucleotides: TGTGCCAGCAGCCCCGGACTAGCGGCAGATACGCAGTATTTT.